Listed here is a single TCR beta chain. The data were obtained in a study of blood T cell repertoires in COVID-19. Whole-study context: Sites in the United States, Italy and Spain provided acute and convalescent COVID-19 samples. T cells, B-cell-depleted T cells, or PBMCs provided the cDNA or gDNA that served as material.

Profiled with immunoSEQ multiplex PCR; TCRdb holds only in-frame clones, not every one. The data show 350,000 to 550,000 clones, approximately 90% seen once. Input material: peripheral blood. This TCR was recovered from a woman between 25 and 40 years old with acute or convalescent COVID-19.

CDR3 DNA sequence: TGCGCCAGCAGCTTCGGACGGGACTCTGGGGCCAACGTCCTGACTTTC. This gives the protein CASSFGRDSGANVLTF. V gene TRBV5-1 combines with J gene TRBJ2-6; TRBD2 might be the D (5 bases). Germline V gene lookup returns CDR1 SGHRS and CDR2 YFSETQ. Between the trimmed V and J ends, which lost 2 bases and 0 bases, there was a span of 9 bases. The CDR3 covers 16 residues.